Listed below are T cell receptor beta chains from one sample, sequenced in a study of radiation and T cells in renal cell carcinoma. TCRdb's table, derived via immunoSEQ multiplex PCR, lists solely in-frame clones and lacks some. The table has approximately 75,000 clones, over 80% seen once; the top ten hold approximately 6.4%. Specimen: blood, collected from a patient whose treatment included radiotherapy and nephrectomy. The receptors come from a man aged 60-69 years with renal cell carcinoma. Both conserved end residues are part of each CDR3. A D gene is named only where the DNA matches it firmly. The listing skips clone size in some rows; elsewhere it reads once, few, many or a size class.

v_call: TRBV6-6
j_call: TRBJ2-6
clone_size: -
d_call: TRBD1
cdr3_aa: CASSQQGAVANVLTF
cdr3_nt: TGTGCCAGCAGCCAACAGGGGGCTGTGGCCAACGTCCTGACTTTC

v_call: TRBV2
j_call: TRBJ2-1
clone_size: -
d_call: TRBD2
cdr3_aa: CASRLAAVNNEQFF
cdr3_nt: TGTGCCAGTAGACTAGCGGCCGTAAACAATGAGCAGTTCTTC

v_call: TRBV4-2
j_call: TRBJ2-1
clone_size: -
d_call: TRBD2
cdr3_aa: CASSQGAGALDEQFF
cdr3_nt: TGTGCCAGCAGCCAAGGGGCGGGAGCCCTCGATGAGCAGTTCTTC

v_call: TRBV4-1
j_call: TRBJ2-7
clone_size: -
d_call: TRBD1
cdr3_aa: CASSVSGQGFEQYF
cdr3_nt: TGCGCCAGCAGCGTCTCGGGACAGGGTTTCGAGCAGTACTTC

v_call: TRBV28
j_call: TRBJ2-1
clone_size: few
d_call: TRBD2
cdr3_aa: CASSSLGTSGMNEQFF
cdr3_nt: TGTGCCAGCAGTTCCCTCGGGACTAGCGGGATGAATGAGCAGTTCTTC

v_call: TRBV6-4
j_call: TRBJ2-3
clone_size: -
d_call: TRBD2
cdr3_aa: CASSGGLAGVEDTQYF
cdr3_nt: TGTGCCAGCAGTGGGGGACTAGCGGGAGTGGAAGATACGCAGTATTTT

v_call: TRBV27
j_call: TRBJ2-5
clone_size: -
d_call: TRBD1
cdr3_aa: CASSLLTGTGFETQYF
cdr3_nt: TGTGCCAGCAGCCTCCTGACAGGGACGGGCTTCGAGACCCAGTACTTC

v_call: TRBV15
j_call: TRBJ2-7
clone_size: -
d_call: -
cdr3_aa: CATSRDSPEVSYEQYF
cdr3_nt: TGTGCCACCAGCAGAGACAGTCCAGAGGTATCCTACGAGCAGTACTTC

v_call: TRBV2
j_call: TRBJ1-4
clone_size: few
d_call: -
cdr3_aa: CASSVGVAEEKLFF
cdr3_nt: TGTGCCAGCAGCGTTGGGGTGGCGGAGGAAAAACTGTTTTTT

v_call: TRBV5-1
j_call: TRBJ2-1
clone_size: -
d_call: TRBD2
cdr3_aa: CASSLQGTSGSWVDEQFF
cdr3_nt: TGCGCCAGCAGCTTGCAAGGGACTAGCGGGAGCTGGGTGGATGAGCAGTTCTTC

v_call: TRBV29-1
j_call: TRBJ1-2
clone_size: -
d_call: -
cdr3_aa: CSVVRGDYGYTF
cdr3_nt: TGCAGCGTTGTCAGGGGTGACTATGGCTACACCTTC

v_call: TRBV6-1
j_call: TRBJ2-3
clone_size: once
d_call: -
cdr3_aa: CASSEAREGRIDTQYF
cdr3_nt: TGTGCCAGCAGTGAAGCTCGAGAGGGACGCATAGATACGCAGTATTTT

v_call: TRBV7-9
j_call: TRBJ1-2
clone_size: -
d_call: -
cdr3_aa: CASSLALSGGGGYTF
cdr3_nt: TGTGCCAGCAGCTTAGCGCTGTCGGGGGGCGGCGGCTACACCTTC

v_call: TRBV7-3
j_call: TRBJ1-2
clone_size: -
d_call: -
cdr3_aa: CASSLTGSMGYTF
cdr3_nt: TGTGCCAGCAGCTTAACGGGCAGTATGGGCTACACCTTC

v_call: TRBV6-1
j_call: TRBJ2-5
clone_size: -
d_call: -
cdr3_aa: CASKPDRYQETQYF
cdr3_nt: TGTGCCAGCAAGCCCGACAGGTACCAAGAGACCCAGTACTTC